This T cell receptor (beta chain) was recovered during a study of shared clonotypes between healthy human individuals (dated by TCRdb to between 2020 and 2021). As for the study more broadly: A couple of women and three men aged 18 to 49 years were included in the cohort. To estimate repertoire size and how much clonotype sharing occurs between individuals, the study deeply sequenced the blood TCR repertoires of roughly 5 healthy adults. To increase sequencing depth and limit assay-specific biases, TCR repertoire library preparation and sequencing were carried out by different laboratories using diverse techniques. For each donor, CD4 naive and CD4 memory were each run on three plates, CD8 naive on two plates, and CD8 memory on one plate. Each donor's leukapheresis produced roughly between roughly 0.94 and 9.5 billion PBMCs. The research as a whole found: Sampling was restricted to blood, and TCR repertoires in tissues likely differ from the TCR repertoires found in blood. Because the study included only a small number of donors, the genetic and exposure-history diversity represented was limited. Estimated clonotype richness was generally larger for naive than for memory subsets. Sharing across a few donors was observed for 5% to 6.5% of naive CD4, over 3% of naive CD8, about 2.3% of memory CD4, and around 0.4% of memory CD8 clonotypes. Compared with non-shared clonotypes, clonotypes shared by all four sorted-subset donors had higher generation probabilities. Even with the large sequencing depth, rarefaction of the sorted-subset datasets indicated that sequencing was incomplete. Pairwise subsampling led to the expectation that sequencing depth would affect the degree of clonotype sharing among donors.

This clone was seen only a few times. Its specific antigen is unknown. Nothing much larger sits one base from this clone, and base qualities are not available. CDR1 and CDR2, per the germline V gene (reference sequence), are SEHNR and FQNEAQ. Deletion took 7 bases off V and 5 bases off J, with a span of 11 bases between the germline ends. The CDR3 spans 12 residues, from the cysteine through the phenylalanine. Only the CDR3 part of the read is kept: 36 bases, read in frame from the first base. Using the deep immunoSEQ assay, TCR CDR3 regions were amplified from genomic DNA by multiplex PCR. Extracted genomic DNA from each cell subset was spread evenly across all wells of several immunoSEQ 96-well plates, with each plate serving as a replicate. Each replicate PCR for sorted subsets received about 200 ng genomic DNA, equal to roughly 33,000 T cell genomes. Purified libraries were quantified with a Qubit 3.0 fluorometer, sized on a Bioanalyzer 2100, and re-quantified with the KAPA Library Quantification kit. Every immunoSEQ 96-well plate was sequenced on a dedicated single-read 150-cycle Illumina NextSeq 550 flow cell. The published analysis was carried out like this. Because only junctional sequences without quality scores were contained in the immunoSEQ output, filtering matching that applied to full-length reads could not be performed. To assign V/J genes and CDR3, sequences were annotated using PyIR, a Python wrapper for IgBLAST v1.9, with IMGT germline references. Reads with weak V/J assignments (E-value above 1e-6), missing CDR3, stop codons, out-of-frame junctions, or ambiguous translated residues were removed. V3J clonotypes were defined as sequences sharing an identical inferred V gene, J gene, and CDR3 amino acid sequence. To compute the percentage overlap between repertoires, the number of shared unique clonotypes was divided by the size of the smaller repertoire. Three approaches were used to assess repertoire richness: RTK rarefaction, the Chao1 estimator, and Recon v2.1 estimates of unobserved clonotypes. Generation probabilities were computed with OLGA for all TCRbeta clonotypes obtained by the gDNA method from a few donors. The table comes from immuneACCESS by way of TCRdb, which keeps in-frame sequences with V and J called. Part of the clones is missing from these tables; in studies checked, under half for an unresolved V gene and the rest for unknown reasons. Clone size and V and J calls were adopted from that table, with D and trimming inferred from the DNA. The sample table holds more than 500,000 clones, of which about 96% were seen once. Clones ranked in the top ten supply about 0.059% of the sample.

Donors were healthy HIV-negative adults with no recently reported acute infections or vaccinations. All donors were Caucasian adults living in Nashville, Tennessee, USA. CD4+ T cells were enriched by magnetic negative selection, after which naive cells were positively selected on CD45RA and the negative fraction was taken as the memory subset. Blood was obtained by leukapheresis, after which PBMCs were separated by Ficoll-Histopaque density gradient centrifugation and cryopreserved in liquid nitrogen vapor phase. Purity and quantity of every magnetically sorted T cell population were checked by analytical flow cytometry. Genomic DNA was isolated from each sorted fraction and quantified by UV absorbance on a Nanodrop 2000c.

Recombination connected TRBV7-9 to TRBJ1-1; the D segment could be TRBD1, given 6 matching bases. This clonotype was sampled from a woman in her 30s in good health. Sequenced: naive CD4+ T cells sorted from blood. In the paper's terms, the cell subset or site label means: CD45RA+ positively selected. The DNA reads TGTGCCAGCAATGGGGGGCTTACTGAAGCTTTCTTT. The encoded protein is CASNGGLTEAFF.